This TCR beta chain was recorded in a study of blood T cell repertoires in COVID-19. Across the study: Italy, Spain and the United States were the sources of the convalescent and acute COVID-19 samples. Sources were T cells, B-cell-depleted T cells, or PBMCs; the material itself was cDNA or gDNA.

A few counts support this clone. As processed by the authors: Amplifying reference gene primers gave estimates of nucleated cell counts. Method: immunoSEQ multiplex PCR; TCRdb's copy keeps in-frame clones and lacks some. That table supplies the V and J calls and clone size; D and trimming were determined from the DNA. The table shows tens of thousands of clones, with approximately 83% occurring only once. The CDR3 has 13 amino acids. The germline V gene has CDR1 LNHDA and CDR2 SQIVND (reference sequence). Trimming took 6 bases from V and 4 from J, leaving 9 bases between them. The origin of this receptor is a human donor in a cohort sampled during active COVID-19. The sequenced sample consisted of peripheral blood. The chain employs TRBV19 and TRBJ2-2; possible D gene TRBD2, 5 bases. CDR3 protein: CASRRVVTGELFF. The CDR3 region has the DNA TGTGCCAGTAGGAGGGTTGTCACCGGGGAGCTGTTTTTT.